Shown below are 26 T cell receptor beta chains from a single sample sequenced in a study of vaccination and CD4 T cells after COVID-19. The Oncomine TCR Beta short-read assay sequenced DNA from cultured CD4+ T cells. TCRdb re-derived calls from the PCR reads in MiXCR, one entry per CDR3 protein. The sample contains 27,000 or so distinct CDR3 sequences, about 52% of which appear only once. Treatment of the sample: roughly 10-day PBMC culture with coronavirus spike peptide pools or control peptides (ViraFEST assay). These receptors lack a known antigen. Sequencing was performed on CD4+ T cells from blood, cultured in vitro. These receptors originate from a human donor who had recovered from COVID-19.

This clonotype was observed a few times. V is TRBV20-1 and J is TRBJ2-6; possibly TRBD1 for D (5 bases). Germline V CDR1 and CDR2: DFQATT, SNEGSKA (reference sequence). V dropped 3 bases and J dropped 5 bases, with 14 bases sitting between them. The length of the CDR3 is 15 residues. The CDR3 reads CSARPRGSWANVLTF. The CDR3 DNA reads as TGCAGTGCTAGGCCAAGGGGTTCCTGGGCCAACGTCCTGACTTTC.

The chain is built from TRBV2 and TRBJ1-2, with unresolved D. This CDR3 spans 14 amino acids. The germline V and J ends were trimmed by 5 bases and 1 base, with 11 bases remaining between them. CDR1 is SNHLY and CDR2 is FYNNEI in the germline V gene. This CDR3 is CASSPGENNYGYTF. The CDR3 DNA reads TGTGCCAGCAGTCCTGGAGAGAATAACTATGGCTACACCTTC. The whole variable domain, filled in from reference TRBV2 and TRBJ1-2, reads EPEVTQTPSHQVTQMGQEVILRCVPISNHLYFYWYRQILGQKVEFLVSFYNNEISEKSEIFDDQFSVERPDGSNFTLKIRSTKLEDSAMYFCASSPGENNYGYTFGSGTRLTVV.

There are a few counts of this clonotype. The rearrangement links TRBV11-1 to TRBJ2-2; 9 nucleotides agree with TRBD2. Germline assignment: CDR1 SGHAT and CDR2 FQDESV (reference sequence). V was pared by 5 bases and J by 4 bases, with 11 bases of the junction left unmatched. This CDR3 has 17 residues. The CDR3: CASSVFAGGPATGELFF. In DNA, the CDR3 is TGTGCCAGCAGCGTCTTTGCGGGAGGGCCAGCCACCGGGGAGCTGTTTTTT. The whole variable domain, filled in from reference TRBV11-1 and TRBJ2-2, reads EAEVAQSPRYKITEKSQAVAFWCDPISGHATLYWYRQILGQGPELLVQFQDESVVDDSQLPKDRFSAERLKGVDSTLKIQPAELGDSAMYLCASSVFAGGPATGELFFGEGSRLTVL.

This rearrangement joins TRBV28 to TRBJ1-5, with no clear D. CDR3 length equals 12 residues. V dropped 8 bases and J dropped 1 base, with 6 bases sitting between them. Germline V lookup: CDR1 MDHEN, CDR2 SYDVKM. The CDR3: CASFDSNQPQHF. The CDR3, as DNA: TGTGCCAGCTTTGACAGCAATCAGCCCCAGCATTTT.

The rearrangement joins TRBV7-6 to TRBJ2-1, with a possible D match to TRBD2 (7 bases). The CDR3 runs to 15 residues. V gave up 3 bases and J gave up 3 bases, with 12 bases separating them. Germline CDR1 SGHVS, CDR2 FNYEAQ. The DNA of the CDR3 is TGTGCCAGCAGCTTCGCGGGGGCCGACTACAATGAGCAGTTCTTC. It encodes CASSFAGADYNEQFF.

The V call is TRBV10-1, the J call TRBJ2-7; TRBD2 might be the D (6 bases). Germline-derived CDR1 and CDR2 are WNHNN and SYGVQD (reference sequence). This CDR3 spans 13 amino acids. V dropped 6 bases and J dropped 0 bases, with 9 bases sitting between them. CDR3: CASRLTSSYEQYF. Here the CDR3 DNA reads TGCGCCAGCAGATTGACTAGCTCCTACGAGCAGTACTTC.

This clonotype was picked up a small number of times. The chain employs TRBV6-1 and TRBJ1-6; perhaps TRBD1 as D (5 bases). V was trimmed by 6 bases and J by 4 bases, leaving 13 bases between them. Germline V gene lookup returns CDR1 MNHNS and CDR2 SASEGT. The CDR3 runs to 15 residues. DNA of the CDR3: TGTGCCAGCAGCTTACGGAGACAGTATAATTCACCCCTCCACTTT. Translation: CASSLRRQYNSPLHF.

The chain couples TRBV14 to TRBJ1-2, with 9 positions matching TRBD1. This CDR3 spans 16 amino acids. Germline values: CDR1 SGHDN, CDR2 FVKESK. The V and J ends lost 2 bases and 2 bases, in that order; junction bases with no gene match: 6. The CDR3 protein is CASSQLGQGHNYGYTF. The DNA of the CDR3 is TGTGCCAGCAGCCAACTGGGACAGGGACACAACTATGGCTACACCTTC.

The gene calls are TRBV4-3 and TRBJ1-3, with D uncertain. The CDR3 loop spans 15 amino acids. V gave up 4 bases and J gave up 3 bases, with 13 bases separating them. Per the germline V gene, CDR1 is LGHNA and CDR2 is YSLEER. The DNA for the CDR3 is TGCGCCAGCAGCCCAGCGACGGCCGGTGGAAACACCATATATTTT. Translated, it gives CASSPATAGGNTIYF.

A few counts support this clonotype. The rearrangement links TRBV25-1 to TRBJ2-7; perhaps TRBD2 as D (5 bases). The CDR3 has 13 amino acids. Germline V CDR1 and CDR2: MGHDK, SYGVNS. V shed 1 base and J shed 7 bases, with 11 bases lying between them. CDR3 amino acids: CASSEFGESEQYF. DNA for the CDR3: TGTGCCAGCAGTGAATTTGGGGAGTCTGAGCAGTACTTC.

This clonotype was detected a few times. The genes are TRBV20-1 and TRBJ2-7; possible D gene TRBD1, 6 bases. This CDR3 region has 15 residues. Germline CDR1 DFQATT, CDR2 SNEGSKA (reference sequence). V was clipped by 6 bases and J by 4 bases, with 22 bases between them. The CDR3 sequence: CSATIGRGNPYEQYF. The CDR3 nucleotides read TGCAGTGCAACAATAGGCAGGGGAAATCCTTACGAGCAGTACTTC.

The V call is TRBV20-1, the J call TRBJ2-3; 7 nucleotides align to TRBD1. V was clipped by 1 base and J by 0 bases; unmatched bases: 7. The CDR3 spans 16 residues. Per germline, CDR1 DFQATT and CDR2 SNEGSKA (reference sequence). Here the CDR3 reads CSARGLGQSSTDTQYF. As DNA, the CDR3 is TGCAGTGCTAGAGGCCTGGGACAGTCTAGCACAGATACGCAGTATTTT.

The rearrangement joins TRBV5-1 to TRBJ2-5; D call uncertain. The V and J ends lost 0 bases and 5 bases respectively, with 20 bases between them. Germline-derived CDR1 and CDR2 are SGHRS and YFSETQ. The CDR3 loop spans 17 amino acids. In DNA form, the CDR3 reads TGCGCCAGCAGCTTGGCCCCTCAGGACGGCCCCAGGGAGACCCAGTACTTC. Translated: CASSLAPQDGPRETQYF. Variable domain in full (rest from reference TRBV5-1 and TRBJ2-5): KAGVTQTPRYLIKTRGQQVTLSCSPISGHRSVSWYQQTPGQGLQFLFEYFSETQRNKGNFPGRFSGRQFSNSRSEMNVSTLELGDSALYLCASSLAPQDGPRETQYFGPGTRLLVL.

Only one count was recorded for this clonotype. This rearrangement joins TRBV19 to TRBJ1-5, with a weak D call TRBD1 (5 bases). Trimming took off 9 bases at V and 1 base at J, with 13 bases between the two ends. Germline CDR1 and CDR2: LNHDA and SQIVND (reference sequence). This CDR3 contains 14 residues. CDR3 sequence reads: CASSRALSNQPQHF. The DNA of the CDR3 is TGTGCCAGCAGCAGGGCTCTCAGCAATCAGCCCCAGCATTTT.

The rearrangement joins TRBV5-1 to TRBJ2-7, with D maybe TRBD1 (6 bases). With 4 bases removed from V and 0 bases from J, the gap between germline ends came to 17 bases. CDR3 length: 16 residues. CDR1 and CDR2 from the germline V gene are SGHRS and YFSETQ. The CDR3 reads CASSVTGRSSSYEQYF. The CDR3 DNA follows: TGCGCCAGCAGCGTAACAGGGCGCTCAAGCTCCTACGAGCAGTACTTC.

In its sample, this clonotype was seen a few times. This chain uses TRBV11-2 with TRBJ2-1, with D possibly TRBD2 on 6 matching bases. Per germline, CDR1 SGHAT and CDR2 FQNNGV. This CDR3 comprises 14 residues. V lost 6 bases and J lost 7, with 16 bases in between. CDR3 region: CASRSLGGGNEQFF. The CDR3 DNA sequence: TGTGCCAGCAGATCACTCGGGGGTGGGAATGAGCAGTTCTTC.

The chain is built from TRBV2 and TRBJ1-5, with 7 bases lining up with TRBD1. J was trimmed by 6 bases and V by 6 bases; bases with no gene match: 11. Per germline, CDR1 SNHLY and CDR2 FYNNEI. The CDR3 sequence is 15 residues long. In DNA form, the CDR3 reads TGTGCCAGCAGCAAAGGACAGGATGGGATTCAGCCCCAGCATTTT. Translated: CASSKGQDGIQPQHF.

This clonotype turned up a few times. This chain uses TRBV27 with TRBJ1-5; D possibly corresponds to TRBD1 (5 bases). V lost 2 bases, J lost 2 bases, and 16 bases lay in between. This CDR3 is built from 17 residues. CDR1 and CDR2 (germline): MNHEY, SMNVEV (reference sequence). DNA for the CDR3: TGTGCCAGCAGTTTACGTCCGGGGCCGGGAGGCAATCAGCCCCAGCATTTT. Translating it yields CASSLRPGPGGNQPQHF.

This sequence joins TRBV2 and TRBJ1-1; D gene ambiguous. There are 13 residues in the CDR3. The ends were cut back, 5 bases at V and 5 bases at J, with 12 bases in the middle. Germline CDR1 SNHLY, CDR2 FYNNEI. The CDR3 region is CASSPRERTEAFF. Written as DNA, the CDR3 is TGTGCCAGCAGTCCCCGCGAGAGAACTGAAGCTTTCTTT.

The chain combines TRBV18 with TRBJ2-7; TRBD2 aligns across 7 bases. Germline V gene sequence: CDR1 KGHSH, CDR2 LQKENI. V lost 0 bases to trimming and J lost 5 bases; unmatched junction nucleotides: 13. CDR3 size: 17 residues. CDR3: CASSPPGGGAQGDEQYF. The CDR3 region has the DNA TGTGCCAGCTCACCACCTGGCGGGGGAGCCCAGGGAGACGAGCAGTACTTC.

This clonotype has more than one count but fewer than ten. The rearrangement uses TRBV5-4 and TRBJ2-2; D unclear. V was clipped by 2 bases and J by 5 bases, with 13 bases between them. This CDR3 spans 15 amino acids. Germline CDR1 is SGHNT and CDR2 is YYREEE (reference sequence). CDR3 residues: CASSFGRSGTGELFF. The CDR3 coding sequence is TGTGCCAGCAGCTTTGGTAGGAGTGGTACCGGGGAGCTGTTTTTT.

The chain's CDR3 is CASSFYTGTSNYGYTF. CDR3 DNA sequence: TGTGCCAGTAGTTTCTATACCGGGACGTCTAACTATGGCTACACCTTC. The rearrangement joins TRBV19 to TRBJ1-2; TRBD1 might be the D (5 bases). V shed 5 bases and J shed 0 bases, with 16 bases lying between them. The CDR3 is made up of 16 amino acids. Germline-derived CDR1 and CDR2 are LNHDA and SQIVND (reference sequence).

This clonotype was counted only a few times. The chain couples TRBV7-2 to TRBJ1-3; TRBD1 might be the D (6 bases). Germline loops: CDR1 SGHTA, CDR2 FQGNSA. CDR3 length equals 14 residues. Trimming shortened V by 5 bases and J by 1 base, and 9 bases separated the two germline ends. The CDR3 sequence is CASSPQGSGNTIYF. In nucleotides, the CDR3 is TGTGCCAGCAGCCCCCAGGGGTCTGGAAACACCATATATTTT. The full variable domain, with the rest looked up from reference TRBV7-2 and TRBJ1-3, is GAGVSQSPSNKVTEKGKDVELRCDPISGHTALYWYRQSLGQGLEFLIYFQGNSAPDKSGLPSDRFSAERTGGSVSTLTIQRTQQEDSAVYLCASSPQGSGNTIYFGEGSWLTVV.

The chain links TRBV27 to TRBJ2-1, with 7 bases identical to TRBD2. There are 14 residues in the CDR3. Trimming cost V 7 bases and J 5 bases; bases outside gene matches: 8. Per the germline V gene, CDR1 is MNHEY and CDR2 is SMNVEV (reference sequence). CDR3 region: CASTRGLADNEQFF. The CDR3, as DNA: TGTGCCAGCACCCGCGGGCTAGCGGACAATGAGCAGTTCTTC.

The rearrangement links TRBV4-1 to TRBJ1-5, with a possible D match to TRBD1 (5 bases). V lost 3 bases and J lost 2, with 14 bases in between. CDR3 length equals 16 residues. Germline V gene data show CDR1 as MGHRA and CDR2 as YSYEKL. Here the CDR3 reads CASSQVGGGGNQPQHF. CDR3 in DNA: TGCGCCAGCAGCCAGGTTGGTGGGGGGGGCAATCAGCCCCAGCATTTT.

The chain joins TRBV20-1 to TRBJ1-6; D not resolved. The CDR3 runs to 14 residues. Trimming removed 1 base from V and 5 bases from J, with 9 bases in between. Germline V lookup: CDR1 DFQATT, CDR2 SNEGSKA (reference sequence). The CDR3 here is CSARGGLDNSPLHF. CDR3 coding DNA: TGCAGTGCTAGAGGAGGACTCGATAATTCACCCCTCCACTTT.